This T cell receptor (beta chain) originates from a study of spatial heterogeneity in lung cancer. Across the whole study: The library had UMIs, and each TCR and UMI pair averaged more than ten raw reads.

Germline CDR1 is DFQATT and CDR2 is SNEGSKA (reference sequence). The CDR3 runs to 16 residues. V lost 0 bases and J 2 bases, leaving 16 bases between the germline ends. Study-level points and caveats: Resection blood, more than follow-up blood, showed ubiquitous expanded tumor TCRs.

This clonotype was seen more than once but under ten times. Antigen unknown. As to time point: sample taken at primary tumor resection. Whole RNA, isolated from tumor, nontumor lung or frozen PBMC, was sequenced without prior sorting. The donors comprised around 76 untreated early-stage non-small cell lung cancer patients. Every cDNA TCR molecule received its own unique molecular identifier. From the 5' RACE reads, TCRdb called clonotypes with MiXCR, one entry per CDR3 protein. The top ten clones hold about a quarter of a sample with approximately 40,000 distinct CDR3 sequences, roughly 5.6% of them seen once.

This TCR was sampled from a female donor with early-stage non-small cell lung cancer. Source: PBMCs, taken at surgery. This sequence joins TRBV20-1 and TRBJ1-1, with D maybe TRBD1 (6 bases). CDR3 nucleotide sequence: TGCAGTGCTAGAGATATTAGAGGACAGTTAAACACTGAAGCTTTCTTT. Its translation: CSARDIRGQLNTEAFF.